This T cell receptor (beta chain) was sequenced for a study of cytomegalovirus exposure and HLA in healthy donors. J lost 3 bases, V lost 0 bases, and 11 bases had no gene match. CDR3 length: 18 amino acids. CDR1 LNHNV and CDR2 YYDKDF come from the germline V gene (reference sequence). The PCR employed 60 Vbeta primers together with 13 Jbeta primers. Here immunoSEQ multiplex PCR was the method, and the copy in TCRdb shows in-frame clones only, minus some. The sample carries 99,000 or so clones, about 12% recorded once. Findings and caveats of the study: Using a false discovery rate of 0.05, a later analysis showed that 15,000 to 20,000 TCR beta sequences were associated with HLA alleles. Analyzed later, association rates of TCRs varied across HLA loci, with DRB1 most and HLA-C fewest.

Worth noting for this clone: Antigen specificity is unknown.

Sequencing input: PBMCs. The chain is built from TRBV15 and TRBJ2-7; 10 bases line up with TRBD2. The source is a man aged 35-49 years in good health and CMV-seropositive. This CDR3 is CATSRETSGTHVVYEQYF. CDR3 bases: TGTGCCACCAGCAGAGAAACTAGCGGGACCCATGTGGTCTACGAGCAGTACTTC.